This T cell receptor beta chain was sequenced in a study of PD-L1 blockade in urothelial cancer. Synthetic templates analogous to TCR were spiked into all PCRs individually. Using immunoSEQ multiplex PCR, the repertoire was profiled, and TCRdb retains in-frame clones only, with some absent. The repertoire holds some 52,000 clones, with approximately 72% as singletons. Germline CDR1 and CDR2: SQVTM and ANQGSEA. V was clipped by 6 bases and J by 5 bases; unmatched bases: 13. This CDR3 has 14 residues. Time point reported: pretreatment peripheral blood. The patients' disease, urothelial carcinoma, was locally advanced or metastatic. Peripheral blood mononuclear cells were collected from every patient before and during treatment, yielding between 1 and 8 samples per patient.

The chain uses TRBV29-1 and TRBJ2-7; 7 nucleotides line up with TRBD1. This receptor was identified in a man between 65 and 79 years old with urothelial cancer. The sample in question was PBMCs, obtained around atezolizumab (anti-PD-L1) treatment. The CDR3 DNA follows: TGCAGCGTCGTAGGGGGCTCGAAGGTGAACGAGCAGTACTTC. It specifies CSVVGGSKVNEQYF.